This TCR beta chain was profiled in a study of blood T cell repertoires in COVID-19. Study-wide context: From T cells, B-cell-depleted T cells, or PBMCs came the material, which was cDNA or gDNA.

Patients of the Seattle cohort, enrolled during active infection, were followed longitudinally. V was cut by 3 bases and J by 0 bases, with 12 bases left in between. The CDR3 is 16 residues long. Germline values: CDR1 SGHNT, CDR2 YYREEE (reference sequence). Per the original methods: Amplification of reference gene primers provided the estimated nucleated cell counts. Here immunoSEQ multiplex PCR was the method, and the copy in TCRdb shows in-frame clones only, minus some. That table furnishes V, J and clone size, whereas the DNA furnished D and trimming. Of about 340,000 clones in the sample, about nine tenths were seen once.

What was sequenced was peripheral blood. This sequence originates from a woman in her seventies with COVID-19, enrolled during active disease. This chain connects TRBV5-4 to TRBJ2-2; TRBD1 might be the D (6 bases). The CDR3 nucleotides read TGTGCCAGCAGCTCCCCAGGGGTATCGAACACCGGGGAGCTGTTTTTT. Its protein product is CASSSPGVSNTGELFF.